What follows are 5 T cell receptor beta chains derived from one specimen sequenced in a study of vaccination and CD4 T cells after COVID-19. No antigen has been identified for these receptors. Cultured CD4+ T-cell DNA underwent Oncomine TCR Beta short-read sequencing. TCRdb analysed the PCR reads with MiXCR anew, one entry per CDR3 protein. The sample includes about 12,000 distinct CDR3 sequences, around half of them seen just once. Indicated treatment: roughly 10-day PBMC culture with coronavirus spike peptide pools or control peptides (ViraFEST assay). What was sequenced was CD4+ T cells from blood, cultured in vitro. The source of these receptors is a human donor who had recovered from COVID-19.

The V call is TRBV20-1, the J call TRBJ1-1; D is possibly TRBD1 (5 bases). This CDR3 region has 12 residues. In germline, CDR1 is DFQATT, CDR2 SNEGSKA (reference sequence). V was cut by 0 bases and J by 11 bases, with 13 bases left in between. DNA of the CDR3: TGCAGTGCTAGAGATTCGGGGGATGGGGCTTTCTTT. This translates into CSARDSGDGAFF.

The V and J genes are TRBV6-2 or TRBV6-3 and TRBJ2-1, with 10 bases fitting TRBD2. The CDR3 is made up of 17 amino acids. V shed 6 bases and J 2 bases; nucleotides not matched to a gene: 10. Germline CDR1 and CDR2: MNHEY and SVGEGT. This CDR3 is CASSPQVSGGTYNEQFF. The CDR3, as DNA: TGTGCCAGCAGCCCACAGGTTAGCGGGGGGACCTACAATGAGCAGTTCTTC.

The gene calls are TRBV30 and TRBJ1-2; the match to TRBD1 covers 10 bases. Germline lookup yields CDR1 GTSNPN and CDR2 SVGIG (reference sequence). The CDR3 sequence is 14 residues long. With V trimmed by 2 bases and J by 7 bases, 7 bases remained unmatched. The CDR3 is CAWSFRDRGGGYTF. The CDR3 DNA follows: TGTGCCTGGAGTTTCCGGGACAGGGGAGGTGGCTACACCTTC.

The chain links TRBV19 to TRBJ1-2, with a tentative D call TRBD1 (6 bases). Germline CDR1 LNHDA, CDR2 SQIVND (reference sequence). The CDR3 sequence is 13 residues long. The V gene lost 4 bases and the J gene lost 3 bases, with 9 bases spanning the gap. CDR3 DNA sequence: TGTGCCAGTAGTAACAGGGTGGACTATGGCTACACCTTC. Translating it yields CASSNRVDYGYTF.

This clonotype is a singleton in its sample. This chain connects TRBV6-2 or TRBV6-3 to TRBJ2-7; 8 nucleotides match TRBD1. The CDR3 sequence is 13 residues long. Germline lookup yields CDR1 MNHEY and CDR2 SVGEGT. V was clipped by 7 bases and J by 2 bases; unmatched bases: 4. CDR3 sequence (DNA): TGTGCCAGCACCCGGGACAGGCCCTACGAGCAGTACTTC. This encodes CASTRDRPYEQYF.